The text below deals with one T cell receptor (beta chain). The CDR3 consists of 19 residues. The germline gives CDR1 SNHLY, CDR2 FYNNEI. V shed 7 bases, J shed 0 bases, and the junction held 18 bases outside the gene matches. The data were obtained in a study of T cell changes during pregnancy in multiple sclerosis. Assay used: immunoSEQ multiplex PCR; TCRdb lists only in-frame clones, some missing. This table holds 30,000 to 35,000 clones, about 90% found once. This clonotype was sampled from a female donor with multiple sclerosis, enrolled in a pregnancy study. The source material was CD8+ T cells from peripheral blood mononuclear cells, sampled in the third trimester of pregnancy. This chain connects TRBV2 to TRBJ1-3; 7 bases match TRBD1. The CDR3 region is CASTYKRDSQKSSGNTIYF. In DNA form, the CDR3 reads TGTGCCAGCACCTACAAGAGGGACAGCCAAAAGAGCTCTGGAAACACCATATATTTT.